Listed here are 16 T cell receptor beta chains from one sample, sequenced in a study of blood T cell repertoires in COVID-19. The repertoire was sequenced with immunoSEQ multiplex PCR; TCRdb's copy has only in-frame clones and lacks some. The top ten clones hold around 1.3% of a sample with some 220,000 clones, under 85% of them seen once. Material for sequencing was peripheral blood. The source of these receptors is a young woman with COVID-19, enrolled during active disease.

V and J are TRBV3-1 (or the pseudogene TRBV3-2) and TRBJ1-1; D remains unclear. CDR3 size: 12 residues. V lost 5 bases and J lost 5, with 9 bases in between. CDR1 is LGHDT and CDR2 is YNNKEL in the germline V gene (reference sequence). The CDR3 loop reads CASSSRATEAFF. DNA for the CDR3: TGTGCCAGCAGCTCGAGGGCTACTGAAGCTTTCTTT.

The CDR3: CASTQGGEQYF. DNA of the CDR3: TGTGCCAGCACACAGGGGGGCGAGCAGTACTTC. V is TRBV2 and J is TRBJ2-7, with TRBD1 identical over 8 bases. With 7 bases clipped from V and 6 bases from J, the junction kept 2 bases outside the gene matches. Germline CDR1 and CDR2: SNHLY and FYNNEI. CDR3 size: 11 residues.

V and J are TRBV19 and TRBJ2-1; 7 nucleotides agree with TRBD1. This CDR3 is built from 16 residues. J gave up 2 bases and V 4 bases, and 8 bases lay outside the gene matches. The germline gives CDR1 LNHDA, CDR2 SQIVND (reference sequence). The CDR3 protein is CASSTTGERPYNEQFF. The CDR3 DNA follows: TGTGCCAGTAGTACCACAGGGGAACGGCCCTACAATGAGCAGTTCTTC.

The V call is TRBV7-9, the J call TRBJ2-3, with 9 nucleotides matching TRBD1. This CDR3 comprises 16 residues. Germline CDR1 SEHNR, CDR2 FQNEAQ (reference sequence). CDR3 protein: CATMYGTGWSTDTQYF. The CDR3 DNA reads as TGTGCGACCATGTACGGGACAGGGTGGAGCACAGATACGCAGTATTTT.

The chain links TRBV14 to TRBJ1-2; D not resolved. The germline V gene encodes CDR1 SGHDN and CDR2 FVKESK. This CDR3 region has 14 residues. V shed 0 bases and J shed 5 bases, with 10 bases lying between them. CDR3 sequence reads: CASSQDSGLYGYTF. The CDR3 nucleotides read TGTGCCAGCAGCCAAGATTCGGGATTATATGGCTACACCTTC.

The chain carries TRBV2 and TRBJ1-5, with a possible D match to TRBD1 (5 bases). V was cut by 5 bases and J by 3 bases, with 17 bases left in between. The germline V gene encodes CDR1 SNHLY and CDR2 FYNNEI. This CDR3 has 16 residues. CDR3 bases: TGTGCCAGCAGTCCGGGTGGGGTAGGGGCCAATCAGCCCCAGCATTTT. As protein: CASSPGGVGANQPQHF.

This clone has only a few counts. The CDR3 reads CAWSQQGLGQPQHF. As DNA, the CDR3 is TGTGCCTGGAGCCAACAGGGCCTGGGTCAGCCCCAGCATTTT. The chain uses TRBV30 and TRBJ1-5, with D perhaps TRBD1 (6 bases). This CDR3 has 14 amino acids. V was trimmed by 3 bases and J by 6 bases, leaving 15 bases between them. Looked up from germline, CDR1 is GTSNPN and CDR2 is SVGIG (reference sequence).

The J gene is TRBJ1-1, the V gene TRBV5-1; TRBD1 aligns across 9 bases. CDR1 and CDR2 from the germline V gene are SGHRS and YFSETQ. This CDR3 spans 13 amino acids. Trimming cost V 3 bases and J 6 bases; bases outside gene matches: 3. The CDR3 DNA follows: TGCGCCAGCAGCTCAAACAGGGGGCCTGAAGCTTTCTTT. Translating it yields CASSSNRGPEAFF. Complete variable domain (other parts from reference TRBV5-1 and TRBJ1-1): KAGVTQTPRYLIKTRGQQVTLSCSPISGHRSVSWYQQTPGQGLQFLFEYFSETQRNKGNFPGRFSGRQFSNSRSEMNVSTLELGDSALYLCASSSNRGPEAFFGQGTRLTVV.

The chain joins TRBV15 to TRBJ2-7, with 7 bases matching TRBD2. V trimming: 4 bases; J trimming: 2 bases; junction bases outside the gene matches: 5. CDR1 and CDR2 from the germline V gene are LNHNV and YYDKDF (reference sequence). The CDR3 length is 14 residues. The DNA for the CDR3 is TGTGCCACCAGCACTCGCGGGGGAACCTACGAGCAGTACTTC. It is translated as CATSTRGGTYEQYF.

The V call is TRBV24-1, the J call TRBJ2-1, with 10 bases matching TRBD1. Unmatched junction bases numbered 8, after V lost 5 bases and J lost 8 bases. The CDR3 has 15 residues. The germline V gene has CDR1 KGHDR and CDR2 SFDVKD. The CDR3 coding sequence is TGTGCCACCAGTGGAGGAAGGGACAGGGGCCATGAGCAGTTCTTC. Translated: CATSGGRDRGHEQFF.

The chain is built from TRBV29-1 and TRBJ2-1, with D uncertain. CDR1 is SQVTM and CDR2 is ANQGSEA in the germline V gene. CDR3 length: 11 amino acids. V was pared by 3 bases and J by 8 bases, with 8 bases between. Here the CDR3 reads CSVEPYDEQFF. In nucleotides, the CDR3 is TGCAGCGTTGAGCCCTATGATGAGCAGTTCTTC.

Only one count was recorded for this clone. The J gene is TRBJ2-7, the V gene TRBV6-2 or TRBV6-3; TRBD1 is a possible D gene (6 bases). The CDR3 is 17 amino acids. Germline V CDR1 and CDR2: MNHEY, SVGEGT. V gave up 2 bases and J gave up 2 bases, with 19 bases separating them. CDR3 amino acids: CASSYAPHFRGTYEQYF. CDR3 sequence (DNA): TGTGCCAGCAGTTACGCCCCGCATTTTAGGGGGACCTACGAGCAGTACTTC.

The rearrangement joins TRBV5-1 to TRBJ2-7; 10 nucleotides agree with TRBD2. The ends lost 2 bases at V and 4 bases at J; junction bases unmatched: 6. This CDR3 comprises 15 residues. Germline assignment: CDR1 SGHRS and CDR2 YFSETQ. The DNA of the CDR3 is TGCGCCAGCAGCTTTATCTCTAGCGGGAGTTACGAGCAGTACTTC. Protein product: CASSFISSGSYEQYF.

The chain joins TRBV19 to TRBJ2-1; a possible D gene is TRBD1 (5 bases). Germline V gene lookup returns CDR1 LNHDA and CDR2 SQIVND (reference sequence). CDR3 length: 14 amino acids. The V end was cut by 5 bases, the J end by 5 bases, with 13 bases between. The CDR3 spells CASSRQGPHNEQFF. In DNA form, the CDR3 reads TGTGCCAGTAGTCGGCAGGGCCCCCACAATGAGCAGTTCTTC.

The chain links TRBV5-1 to TRBJ2-2; D may be TRBD2 (6 bases). Germline V gene lookup returns CDR1 SGHRS and CDR2 YFSETQ. The ends were cut back, 0 bases at V and 7 bases at J, with 19 bases in the middle. This CDR3 has 17 residues. The CDR3 protein is CASSLAVRDFRDGELFF. Here the CDR3 DNA reads TGCGCCAGCAGCTTGGCGGTTAGGGACTTCCGAGACGGGGAGCTGTTTTTT. Full variable domain (rest looked up from reference TRBV5-1 and TRBJ2-2): KAGVTQTPRYLIKTRGQQVTLSCSPISGHRSVSWYQQTPGQGLQFLFEYFSETQRNKGNFPGRFSGRQFSNSRSEMNVSTLELGDSALYLCASSLAVRDFRDGELFFGEGSRLTVL.

The CDR3 DNA follows: TGTGCCAGCAGTAAGAACACGGGAGGGGCCAACGTCCTGACTTTC. Translating gives CASSKNTGGANVLTF. The chain has TRBV2 and TRBJ2-6, with D tentatively TRBD2 (5 bases). CDR3 size: 15 residues. Looked up from germline, CDR1 is SNHLY and CDR2 is FYNNEI. V was cut by 5 bases and J by 4 bases, with 12 bases left in between.